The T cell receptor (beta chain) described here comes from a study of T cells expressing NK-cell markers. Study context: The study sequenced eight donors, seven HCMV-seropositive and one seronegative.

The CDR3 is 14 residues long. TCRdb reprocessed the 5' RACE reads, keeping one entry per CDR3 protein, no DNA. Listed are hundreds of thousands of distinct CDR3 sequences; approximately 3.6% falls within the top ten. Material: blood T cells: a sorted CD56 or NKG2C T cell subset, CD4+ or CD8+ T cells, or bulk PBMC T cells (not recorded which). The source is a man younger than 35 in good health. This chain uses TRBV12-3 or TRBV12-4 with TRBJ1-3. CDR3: CASSLAAQGNTIYF.